The 30 T cell receptor beta chains below come from one sample, sequenced in a study of shared clonotypes between healthy human individuals. Only in-frame clones appear in the TCRdb table, and some are missing; sequencing was by immunoSEQ multiplex PCR. The sample lists over 400,000 clones; roughly 95% were seen once. The sequenced material came from naive CD4+ T cells sorted from blood. As for subset: CD45RA+ positively selected. The receptors derive from a woman aged 25 to 39 in good health.

CDR3 nucleotides: TGTGCCAGCAGGTTACAGGGGAGTGGAACAGATACGCAGTATTTT. Its translation: CASRLQGSGTDTQYF. The chain is built from TRBV2 and TRBJ2-3; 7 nucleotides agree with TRBD1. The CDR3 loop spans 15 amino acids. The junction had 9 bases not matched to a gene; V was cut back by 6 bases and J by 3 bases. Germline V gives CDR1 SNHLY, CDR2 FYNNEI.

The chain joins TRBV5-8 to TRBJ1-2, with D possibly TRBD1 on 6 matching bases. This CDR3 has 18 residues. V was pared by 0 bases and J by 1 base, with 19 bases between. Looked up from germline, CDR1 is SGHTS and CDR2 is YDEGEE. DNA of the CDR3: TGTGCCAGCAGCTTGGGCCAAACTTCGGGGGGGCTTAACTATGGCTACACCTTC. It specifies CASSLGQTSGGLNYGYTF.

The V gene is TRBV28, the J gene TRBJ1-5, with 10 bases matching TRBD1. J gave up 2 bases and V 5 bases, and 6 bases lay outside the gene matches. CDR3 length: 16 residues. Germline assignment: CDR1 MDHEN and CDR2 SYDVKM. CDR3: CASSDGTGVGNQPQHF. In DNA, the CDR3 is TGTGCCAGCAGTGACGGGACAGGGGTTGGCAATCAGCCCCAGCATTTT. Full variable domain (rest looked up from reference TRBV28 and TRBJ1-5): DVKVTQSSRYLVKRTGEKVFLECVQDMDHENMFWYRQDPGLGLRLIYFSYDVKMKEKGDIPEGYSVSREKKERFSLILESASTNQTSMYLCASSDGTGVGNQPQHFGDGTRLSIL.

The CDR3 loop reads CASSLVDANEKLFF. CDR3 sequence (DNA): TGCGCCAGCAGCTTGGTCGACGCTAATGAAAAACTGTTTTTT. The genes are TRBV5-1 and TRBJ1-4; D gene ambiguous. The CDR3 is 14 amino acids. Germline V gene lookup returns CDR1 SGHRS and CDR2 YFSETQ. Trimming took 0 bases from V and 3 from J, leaving 6 bases between them.

The CDR3 DNA reads as TGTGCCAGCAGCTTATTATTTCCAGGGAACACTGAAGCTTTCTTT. Residues: CASSLLFPGNTEAFF. The gene calls are TRBV7-9 and TRBJ1-1; D is uncertain. Deletions cut 2 bases from V and 1 base from J, with 11 bases between. CDR1 and CDR2 (germline): SEHNR, FQNEAQ (reference sequence). The CDR3 contains 15 residues.

This sequence joins TRBV5-1 and TRBJ2-7; 11 nucleotides align to TRBD2. V was pared by 0 bases and J by 7 bases, with 6 bases of the junction left unmatched. Germline values: CDR1 SGHRS, CDR2 YFSETQ. This CDR3 has 15 amino acids. CDR3 coding DNA: TGCGCCAGCAGCTTGGTAGCGGGAGGGCCGAGGGAGCAGTACTTC. As protein: CASSLVAGGPREQYF.

The chain couples TRBV5-4 to TRBJ2-2; D remains ambiguous. Germline CDR1 is SGHNT and CDR2 is YYREEE (reference sequence). Trimming removed 2 bases at V and 4 bases at J, with 12 bases between. This CDR3 is built from 15 residues. This chain's CDR3 is CASSLVAIGTGELFF. CDR3 sequence (DNA): TGTGCCAGCAGCTTAGTGGCTATAGGCACCGGGGAGCTGTTTTTT.

This chain uses TRBV6-6 with TRBJ2-2, with D possibly being TRBD2 (6 bases). This CDR3 has 14 residues. V shed 7 bases and J shed 2 bases, with 11 bases lying between them. From germline, CDR1 is MNHNY and CDR2 SVGAGI (reference sequence). CDR3 coding DNA: TGTGCCAGCATTGGACTACTTAACACCGGGGAGCTGTTTTTT. Encoded protein: CASIGLLNTGELFF.

V is TRBV19 and J is TRBJ2-7; 10 bases are shared with TRBD1. CDR1 and CDR2 (germline): LNHDA, SQIVND (reference sequence). The V segment lost 5 bases and the J segment 1 base; nucleotides outside the gene matches: 14. The CDR3 covers 18 residues. The CDR3 DNA reads as TGTGCCAGTAGTGTCCGGGACAGGGGACGTATGTTGTCCTACGAGCAGTACTTC. Translating gives CASSVRDRGRMLSYEQYF. The full variable domain, in which reference TRBV19 and TRBJ2-7 provide the parts outside the CDR3, is DGGITQSPKYLFRKEGQNVTLSCEQNLNHDAMYWYRQDPGQGLRLIYYSQIVNDFQKGDIAEGYSVSREKKESFPLTVTSAQKNPTAFYLCASSVRDRGRMLSYEQYFGPGTRLTVT.

This clone has only one observation. The rearrangement joins TRBV5-1 to TRBJ2-1; D tentatively fits TRBD1 or TRBD2 (6 bases each). The CDR3 sequence is 14 residues long. Trimming removed 4 bases from V and 6 bases from J, with 14 bases in between. Per the germline V gene, CDR1 is SGHRS and CDR2 is YFSETQ. Here the CDR3 DNA reads TGCGCCAGCAGCGGAGGGACACCCGCCAATGAGCAGTTCTTC. Protein: CASSGGTPANEQFF.

The chain employs TRBV11-2 and TRBJ2-7; D gene ambiguous. The V gene's germline CDR1 is SGHAT and CDR2 FQNNGV. With 3 bases removed from V and 0 bases from J, the gap between germline ends came to 15 bases. The CDR3 loop spans 16 amino acids. CDR3 protein: CASSFARSDTSYEQYF. The CDR3 DNA follows: TGTGCCAGCAGCTTCGCCCGGAGCGATACCTCCTACGAGCAGTACTTC.

The V call is TRBV28, the J call TRBJ1-2, with D possibly TRBD1 on 6 matching bases. Germline CDR1 is MDHEN and CDR2 is SYDVKM. CDR3 length equals 12 residues. V was pared by 11 bases and J by 5 bases, with 15 bases between. The DNA of the CDR3 is TGTGCCTCCGGGGGCGCCCGGTATGGCTACACCTTC. Protein product: CASGGARYGYTF.

This chain connects TRBV25-1 to TRBJ2-5; D call uncertain. The ends were cut back, 3 bases at V and 4 bases at J, with 9 bases in the middle. Per germline, CDR1 MGHDK and CDR2 SYGVNS. The CDR3 loop spans 13 amino acids. The CDR3 DNA sequence: TGTGCCAGCAGTGACCCGGGTGGAGAGACCCAGTACTTC. Translation: CASSDPGGETQYF.

The chain recombines TRBV28 with TRBJ2-1; D unresolved. CDR3 length equals 12 residues. Germline V gene sequence: CDR1 MDHEN, CDR2 SYDVKM. V dropped 5 bases and J dropped 8 bases, with 10 bases sitting between them. The CDR3 reads CASSADGHEQFF. The CDR3 coding sequence is TGTGCCAGCAGTGCCGACGGACATGAGCAGTTCTTC.

This clone was counted once. V usage is TRBV28 and J usage is TRBJ1-4; D not resolved. This CDR3 has 12 amino acids. V shed 2 bases and J shed 8 bases, with 6 bases lying between them. Germline V gene sequence: CDR1 MDHEN, CDR2 SYDVKM. The CDR3 DNA sequence: TGTGCCAGCAGTTTACTCCACGAAAAACTGTTTTTT. This sequence encodes CASSLLHEKLFF. The whole variable domain, remainder taken from reference TRBV28 and TRBJ1-4, is DVKVTQSSRYLVKRTGEKVFLECVQDMDHENMFWYRQDPGLGLRLIYFSYDVKMKEKGDIPEGYSVSREKKERFSLILESASTNQTSMYLCASSLLHEKLFFGSGTQLSVL.

V gene TRBV28 combines with J gene TRBJ2-7, with 11 bases lining up with TRBD2. Looked up from germline, CDR1 is MDHEN and CDR2 is SYDVKM. With 5 bases clipped from V and 0 bases from J, the junction kept 6 bases outside the gene matches. The CDR3 contains 16 residues. This CDR3 reads CASSTRLAGSSYEQYF. CDR3 nucleotides: TGTGCCAGCAGTACTCGACTAGCGGGGAGCTCCTACGAGCAGTACTTC.

The chain has TRBV4-2 and TRBJ1-1; D uncertain. In germline, CDR1 is LGHNA, CDR2 YNFKEQ. Trimming took off 3 bases at V and 3 bases at J, with 5 bases between the two ends. The CDR3 loop spans 12 amino acids. For the CDR3, the DNA is TGTGCCAGCAGCCACGAGTACACTGAAGCTTTCTTT. It specifies CASSHEYTEAFF.

The table lists this clone with a count of one. This sequence joins TRBV6-1 and TRBJ1-2, with a tentative D call TRBD1 (6 bases). CDR1 MNHNS and CDR2 SASEGT come from the germline V gene. CDR3 length: 13 residues. V was pared by 1 base and J by 7 bases, with 10 bases between. CDR3 in amino acids: CASSEVGQSGYTF. The CDR3 DNA reads TGTGCCAGCAGTGAAGTGGGACAATCTGGCTACACCTTC.

This chain uses TRBV6-5 with TRBJ2-7, with a tentative D call TRBD1 (6 bases). The CDR3 is 15 amino acids. Germline V CDR1 and CDR2: MNHEY, SVGAGI. V lost 6 bases, J lost 3 bases, and 18 bases lay in between. In DNA, the CDR3 is TGTGCCAGCAGCTCCTTGGACAGCCGGGGCTACGAGCAGTACTTC. It specifies CASSSLDSRGYEQYF.

The V and J genes are TRBV4-2 and TRBJ1-4, with 9 bases fitting TRBD1. The ends lost 2 bases at V and 6 bases at J; junction bases unmatched: 1. The CDR3 consists of 14 residues. Germline assignment: CDR1 LGHNA and CDR2 YNFKEQ. CDR3 residues: CASSQTGGDEKLFF. The CDR3 nucleotides read TGTGCCAGCAGCCAAACAGGGGGCGATGAAAAACTGTTTTTT.

The V gene is TRBV30, the J gene TRBJ2-1; a possible D gene is TRBD2 (6 bases). The CDR3 is 12 amino acids. Per germline, CDR1 GTSNPN and CDR2 SVGIG (reference sequence). In DNA, the CDR3 is TGTGGGGGCCTAGCGAAATACAATGAGCAGTTCTTC. Translation: CGGLAKYNEQFF.

This chain uses TRBV30 with TRBJ2-5; D not resolved. The CDR3 length is 13 residues. CDR1 GTSNPN and CDR2 SVGIG come from the germline V gene (reference sequence). The V gene lost 0 bases and the J gene lost 2 bases, with 7 bases spanning the gap. Here the CDR3 reads CAWSVVGQETQYF. Written as DNA, the CDR3 is TGTGCCTGGAGTGTAGTGGGGCAAGAGACCCAGTACTTC.

This sequence joins TRBV6-6 and TRBJ1-4; 8 nucleotides agree with TRBD1. This CDR3 is 13 amino acids long. Germline lookup yields CDR1 MNHNY and CDR2 SVGAGI (reference sequence). The V and J ends lost 6 bases and 8 bases, in that order; junction bases with no gene match: 5. CDR3 DNA: TGTGCCAGCAGCGACAGGGGTGGCGAAAAACTGTTTTTT. This codes for CASSDRGGEKLFF.

J is TRBJ2-7 and V is TRBV5-1; 9 nucleotides align to TRBD2. Germline V CDR1 and CDR2: SGHRS, YFSETQ. The J segment lost 6 bases and the V segment lost 7 bases, leaving 11 bases of the junction unmatched. This CDR3 region has 14 residues. CDR3 protein: CASRPGAGGPEQYF. CDR3 DNA: TGCGCCAGCCGCCCCGGAGCGGGAGGACCCGAGCAGTACTTC.

CDR3 residues: CASSVGGAGVPHEQYF. CDR3 sequence (DNA): TGTGCCAGCAGCGTAGGGGGGGCAGGGGTCCCCCACGAGCAGTACTTC. The chain uses TRBV9 and TRBJ2-7; D may correspond to TRBD1 or TRBD2 (6 bases each). This CDR3 has 16 amino acids. CDR1 SGDLS and CDR2 YYNGEE come from the germline V gene. V lost 0 bases to trimming and J lost 5 bases, with 18 bases between them.

The chain joins TRBV5-1 to TRBJ2-7; D gene uncertain. Germline lookup yields CDR1 SGHRS and CDR2 YFSETQ. The CDR3 runs to 14 residues. Trimming took off 0 bases at V and 1 base at J, with 8 bases between the two ends. The CDR3 bases are TGCGCCAGCAGCTTGGCCGCAGCTTCCTACGAGCAGTACTTC. Translated, it gives CASSLAAASYEQYF.

The chain couples TRBV5-4 to TRBJ2-7; 9 bases map to TRBD1. With V trimmed by 4 bases and J by 3 bases, 11 bases remained unmatched. Per germline, CDR1 SGHNT and CDR2 YYREEE (reference sequence). CDR3 length: 16 residues. The DNA for the CDR3 is TGTGCCAGCAGCAAACCAAGCGGGACAGGGAGCTACGAGCAGTACTTC. Protein: CASSKPSGTGSYEQYF.

The rearrangement links TRBV28 to TRBJ2-7; D not resolved. Germline CDR1 is MDHEN and CDR2 is SYDVKM. Trimming took 5 bases from V and 0 from J, leaving 11 bases between them. This CDR3 contains 14 residues. CDR3 bases: TGTGCCAGCAGTAAGACACTTTTCTCCTACGAGCAGTACTTC. Residues: CASSKTLFSYEQYF.

CDR3 in amino acids: CASSLDRSFTGELFF. In nucleotides, the CDR3 is TGCGCCAGCAGCTTGGACAGGAGTTTCACCGGGGAGCTGTTTTTT. V is TRBV5-1 and J is TRBJ2-2; a weak D match, TRBD1 (5 bases). V was cut by 0 bases and J by 4 bases, with 10 bases left in between. This CDR3 has 15 residues. The germline CDR1 and CDR2 sequences are SGHRS and YFSETQ.

The J gene is TRBJ2-3, the V gene TRBV4-1; TRBD2 is a possible D gene (6 bases). Deletions cut 4 bases from V and 2 bases from J, with 13 bases between. The germline CDR1 and CDR2 sequences are MGHRA and YSYEKL. CDR3 length: 15 residues. Written as DNA, the CDR3 is TGCGCCAGCAGCCTCGGGCGGGGAAACACAGATACGCAGTATTTT. It specifies CASSLGRGNTDTQYF.